This TCR beta chain was profiled in a study of cytomegalovirus exposure and HLA in healthy donors. Whole-study results and caveats: The productive fraction for most TCR beta V segments was about 90% or about 30% in an earlier analysis. The authors excluded some V segments, including TRBV6-2 and TRBV6-3, as indistinguishable.

The study ran its PCR with 60 Vbeta and 13 Jbeta primers. Under the authors' procedure: Later reanalysis found 60 million to 90 million unique TCR beta chains, about 10 million of them shared. TCRdb's copy holds only in-frame clones and misses some; the assay was immunoSEQ multiplex PCR. The V and J calls and the clone size are those of that table, but D and trimming were determined from the DNA. The sample consists of some 150,000 clones, approximately 80% of them appearing once. Details on this clone: Its antigen is unidentified.

The V gene lost 0 bases and the J gene lost 1 base, with 9 bases spanning the gap. CDR3 size: 16 residues. Per the germline V gene, CDR1 is LGHNA and CDR2 is YNFKEQ. The material sequenced was PBMCs. The TCR comes from a male donor in good health and CMV-seronegative. The genes are TRBV4-2 and TRBJ2-2; tentatively, D is TRBD2 (5 bases). CDR3 protein: CASSQEASLNTGELFF. DNA of the CDR3: TGTGCCAGCAGCCAAGAAGCTAGCCTGAACACCGGGGAGCTGTTTTTT.